This TCR beta chain was recorded in a study of Ad26.COV2.S vaccination and SARS-CoV-2 variants. Turning to the study itself: The vaccine Ad26.COV2.S was put into the muscle once, or twice with 56 days between.

The method was immunoSEQ multiplex PCR; TCRdb's version includes in-frame clones alone and lacks a portion of them. The data hold hundreds of thousands of clones, with 89% observed a single time. Treatment given: approximately 18 received Ad26.COV2.S at low or high dose, single or two shots; about 5 received placebo; per-sample allocation not given. Sampling was performed 63 days after the first vaccine or placebo injection. This sequence was found in a person between 18 and 65 years old who received the Ad26.COV2.S COVID-19 vaccine or a placebo. The specimen comprised peripheral blood, sampled in a trial of Ad26.COV2.S vaccine versus placebo.

CDR3 sequence: CASSLLLGGQGGYTF. The CDR3, as DNA: TGCGCCAGCAGCTTGCTGCTGGGAGGGCAAGGCGGCTACACCTTC. This chain links TRBV5-1 with TRBJ1-2; unclear D gene. Germline CDR1 reads SGHRS; CDR2 reads YFSETQ. The CDR3 is 15 amino acids. V was pared by 1 base and J by 8 bases, with 18 bases between.